What follows are 18 T cell receptor beta chains derived from one specimen sequenced in a study of neurological immune-mediated disorders. TCRdb passed the 5' RACE reads through MiXCR, listing each CDR3 protein once. The data show roughly 62,000 distinct CDR3 sequences, with about an eighth seen just once and about 2% held by the top ten. Sequenced material: PBMCs. These receptors were taken from a man aged 55 to 70 in good health.

The sample holds many counts of this clonotype. The V call is TRBV12-3 or TRBV12-4, the J call TRBJ2-1; D is perhaps TRBD1 (6 bases). This CDR3 has 18 amino acids. The V end lost 7 bases, the J end lost 5 bases, and 27 bases lay between the germline ends. DNA for the CDR3: TGTGCCAGCACAGGGGCGGGCTACCGGGAAGGGGGTAACAATGAGCAGTTCTTC. This gives the protein CASTGAGYREGGNNEQFF.

This clonotype was seen many times. The chain uses TRBV5-5 and TRBJ2-7; a weak D match, TRBD2 (5 bases). The CDR3 is made up of 14 amino acids. V lost 2 bases and J lost 5, with 14 bases in between. Germline assignment: CDR1 SGHKS and CDR2 YYEKEE (reference sequence). In DNA form, the CDR3 reads TGTGCCAGCAGCTTTGACGGGGTTCTGGACGAGCAGTACTTC. It is translated as CASSFDGVLDEQYF.

This clonotype was counted many times. The J gene is TRBJ1-5, the V gene TRBV20-1; possibly TRBD1 for D (6 bases). Looked up from germline, CDR1 is DFQATT and CDR2 is SNEGSKA (reference sequence). The CDR3 has 18 residues. The ends were cut back, 0 bases at V and 6 bases at J, with 24 bases in the middle. The chain's CDR3 is CSARDAGGRGGMRQPQHF. The CDR3 coding sequence is TGCAGTGCTAGAGATGCTGGGGGGCGCGGAGGCATGCGTCAGCCCCAGCATTTT.

In this sample, this clonotype turned up many times. The rearrangement uses TRBV5-1 and TRBJ2-1, with 7 nucleotides matching TRBD1. Trimming cost V 3 bases and J 10 bases; bases outside gene matches: 4. The CDR3 spans 12 residues. Germline CDR1 is SGHRS and CDR2 is YFSETQ. The CDR3 loop reads CASSSDRAEQFF. The CDR3 DNA sequence: TGCGCCAGCAGCTCCGACAGGGCCGAGCAGTTCTTC.

The J gene is TRBJ2-1, the V gene TRBV9; possibly TRBD1 or TRBD2 for D (5 bases each). Germline CDR1 is SGDLS and CDR2 is YYNGEE. The CDR3 is made up of 16 amino acids. V was shortened by 4 bases and J by 2 bases, with 16 bases between the two germline ends. The CDR3 region is CASSLIGEPAYNEQFF. In DNA, the CDR3 is TGTGCCAGCAGCCTAATAGGGGAGCCGGCCTACAATGAGCAGTTCTTC.

This clonotype was seen ten or more times. The chain recombines TRBV20-1 with TRBJ1-3; possibly TRBD1 for D (6 bases). Germline CDR1 reads DFQATT; CDR2 reads SNEGSKA (reference sequence). There are 14 residues in the CDR3. Trimming cost V 3 bases and J 4 bases, with 13 bases left between them. CDR3: CSARELTGGNTIYF. The CDR3 coding sequence is TGCAGTGCTAGGGAATTGACAGGAGGAAACACCATATATTTT.

Remarks on this clonotype: A read error may produce the germline difference seen at one junction end. V and J are TRBV15 and TRBJ2-2, with D perhaps matching TRBD1 (5 bases). The CDR3 runs to 17 residues. Germline V gene data show CDR1 as LNHNV and CDR2 as YYDKDF (reference sequence). This chain's CDR3 is CATSREQICRAAGELFF. As DNA, the CDR3 is TGTGCCACTAGCAGAGAACAGATCTGCAGGGCAGCCGGGGAGCTGTTTTTT.

This clonotype was found many times. The chain couples TRBV5-5 to TRBJ2-3; 7 bases are a match to TRBD1. V gave up 5 bases and J gave up 3 bases; unmatched junction bases: 24. CDR3 length: 20 amino acids. Germline V gene data show CDR1 as SGHKS and CDR2 as YYEKEE (reference sequence). The CDR3 DNA reads TGTGCCAGCAGACGCCTGGGGTTTCAACGATACAGGGGTGGTACAGATACGCAGTATTTT. The encoded protein is CASRRLGFQRYRGGTDTQYF. Full variable domain (rest looked up from reference TRBV5-5 and TRBJ2-3): DAGVTQSPTHLIKTRGQQVTLRCSPISGHKSVSWYQQVLGQGPQFIFQYYEKEERGRGNFPDRFSARQFPNYSSELNVNALLLGDSALYLCASRRLGFQRYRGGTDTQYFGPGTRLTVL.

This chain connects TRBV5-1 to TRBJ2-2; a possible D gene is TRBD2 (5 bases). Trimming removed 6 bases from V and 6 bases from J, with 18 bases in between. CDR1 and CDR2 (germline): SGHRS, YFSETQ. The CDR3 loop spans 15 amino acids. Here the CDR3 DNA reads TGCGCCAGCACCACAAGACGGGGTTCTGCCGGGGAGCTGTTTTTT. It yields the protein CASTTRRGSAGELFF.

This clonotype occurred many times. The J gene is TRBJ2-5, the V gene TRBV7-7; 7 bases line up with TRBD1. Per germline, CDR1 SSHAT and CDR2 FNYEAQ (reference sequence). The CDR3 consists of 14 residues. V lost 5 bases, J lost 0 bases, and 3 bases stayed unmatched. The CDR3 DNA is TGTGCCAGCAGCCGACAGGGCCACCAAGAGACCCAGTACTTC. Translated, it gives CASSRQGHQETQYF.

Only one count was recorded for this clonotype. This sequence joins TRBV7-2 and TRBJ1-1; D not resolved. Germline values: CDR1 SGHTA, CDR2 FQGNSA. V gave up 3 bases and J gave up 1 base, with 6 bases separating them. The CDR3 runs 13 residues. CDR3 DNA sequence: TGTGCCAGCAGCTTTACAGAGAACACTGAAGCTTTCTTT. Translating gives CASSFTENTEAFF.

This clonotype was counted many times. V usage is TRBV5-5 and J usage is TRBJ2-5; the match to TRBD1 covers 9 bases. Germline CDR1 SGHKS, CDR2 YYEKEE (reference sequence). The CDR3 loop spans 16 amino acids. V shed 4 bases and J 0 bases; nucleotides not matched to a gene: 7. CDR3 region: CASSRGQGRNQETQYF. CDR3 DNA sequence: TGTGCCAGCAGCCGTGGACAGGGGCGAAACCAAGAGACCCAGTACTTC.

V is TRBV7-2 and J is TRBJ2-7, with D perhaps TRBD1 (5 bases). Germline V gene lookup returns CDR1 SGHTA and CDR2 FQGNSA. The CDR3 loop spans 14 amino acids. Between the trimmed V and J ends, which lost 5 bases and 4 bases, there was a span of 15 bases. CDR3 sequence reads: CASSARVNSYEQYF. Written as DNA, the CDR3 is TGTGCCAGCAGCGCCAGGGTAAACTCTTACGAGCAGTACTTC.

This clonotype was counted at least ten times. The chain couples TRBV6-2 or TRBV6-3 to TRBJ1-5; perhaps TRBD1 as D (5 bases). The germline V gene has CDR1 MNHEY and CDR2 SVGEGT. V was cut by 6 bases and J by 7 bases, with 13 bases left in between. The CDR3 runs 13 residues. The CDR3, as DNA: TGTGCCAGCAGCCAGGGACGTGGCCAGCCCCAGCATTTT. Protein: CASSQGRGQPQHF.

V and J are TRBV7-2 and TRBJ2-7; D could derive from TRBD1 or TRBD2 (6 bases each). The CDR3 extends over 14 amino acids. Between the trimmed V and J ends, which lost 4 bases and 7 bases, there was a span of 17 bases. CDR1 is SGHTA and CDR2 is FQGNSA in the germline V gene. The CDR3 DNA sequence: TGTGCCAGCAGCTCTCCAACGGGGGCGGAAGAGCAGTACTTC. Translation: CASSSPTGAEEQYF.

On this clonotype itself: Without the conserved terminal phenylalanine or tryptophan, this CDR3 likely stems from a read error. This rearrangement joins TRBV20-1 to TRBJ2-5; D not certain. Trimming took off 0 bases at V and 8 bases at J, with 7 bases between the two ends. Germline lookup yields CDR1 DFQATT and CDR2 SNEGSKA (reference sequence). The CDR3 is made up of 11 amino acids. The CDR3 region has the DNA TGCAGTGCTAGAGATGGAGATACCCAGTACTAC. As protein: CSARDGDTQYY.

This clonotype was picked up many times. DNA for the CDR3: TGTGCCAGCAGTACCACAGGGAAGGAAGAGACCCAGTACTTC. Translation: CASSTTGKEETQYF. The rearrangement uses TRBV12-3 or TRBV12-4 and TRBJ2-5; a possible D gene is TRBD1 (6 bases). The V and J ends lost 5 bases and 3 bases respectively, with 13 bases between them. The CDR3 has 14 residues.

This clonotype was picked up many times. The chain employs TRBV5-1 and TRBJ1-4; D is possibly TRBD1 (5 bases). The CDR3 is made up of 14 amino acids. CDR1 SGHRS and CDR2 YFSETQ come from the germline V gene. Trimming cost V 5 bases and J 0 bases, with 8 bases left between them. The DNA for the CDR3 is TGCGCCAGCAGAGAACAGGCAACTAATGAAAAACTGTTTTTT. Amino acid sequence: CASREQATNEKLFF.